This record covers a single TCR beta chain. An amount of RNA that ranged from roughly 0.5 to 1 ug was reverse transcribed with random hexamers. TCRdb reanalysed the immunoSEQ multiplex PCR reads using MiXCR and keeps one entry per CDR3 protein. The sample holds about 120,000 distinct CDR3 sequences, just under 95% seen once. This specimen comes from a study of CD8 T cells in Susac syndrome. This CDR3 spans 13 amino acids. Germline V gives CDR1 LNHDA, CDR2 SQIVND (reference sequence). Trimming left V 5 bases short and J 1 base short, with 7 bases between. Negative isolation was used for CD8+ and CD4+ T cells and FACS enrichment for TEMRA cells.

This TCR was recovered from a human donor in good health. V usage is TRBV19 and J usage is TRBJ2-3; a possible D gene is TRBD1 (5 bases). Material for sequencing was CD8+ T cells from PBMCs. CDR3 sequence (DNA): TGTGCCAGTAGTGAACAGGGCACAGATACGCAGTATTTT. It yields the protein CASSEQGTDTQYF.